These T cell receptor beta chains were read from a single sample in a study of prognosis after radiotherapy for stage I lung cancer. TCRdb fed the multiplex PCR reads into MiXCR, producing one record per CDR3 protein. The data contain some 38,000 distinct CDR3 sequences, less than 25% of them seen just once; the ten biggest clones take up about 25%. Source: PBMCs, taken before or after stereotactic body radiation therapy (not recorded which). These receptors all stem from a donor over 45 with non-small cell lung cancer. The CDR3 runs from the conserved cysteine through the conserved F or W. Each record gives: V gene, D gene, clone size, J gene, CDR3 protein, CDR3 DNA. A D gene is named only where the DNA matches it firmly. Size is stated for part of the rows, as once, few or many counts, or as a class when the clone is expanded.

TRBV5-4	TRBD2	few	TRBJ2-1	CASSLRRGEQFF	TGTGCCAGCAGCTTGAGGCGGGGGGAGCAGTTCTTC
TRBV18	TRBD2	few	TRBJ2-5	CASSPNQRESETQYF	TGTGCCAGCTCACCAAACCAGCGGGAGTCAGAGACCCAGTACTTC
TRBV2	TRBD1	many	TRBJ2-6	CASRGDRGLGANVLTF	TGTGCCAGCAGGGGGGACAGGGGGCTTGGGGCCAACGTCCTGACTTTC
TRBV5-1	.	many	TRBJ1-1	CASSLEQMVNTEAFF	TGCGCCAGCAGCTTGGAGCAGATGGTGAACACTGAAGCTTTCTTT
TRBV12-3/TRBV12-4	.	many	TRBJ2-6	CASSYNPGANVLTF	TGTGCCAGCAGTTATAATCCAGGGGCCAACGTCCTGACTTTC
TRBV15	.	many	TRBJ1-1	CATSRDVGFTEAFF	TGTGCCACCAGCAGAGATGTGGGGTTCACTGAAGCTTTCTTT
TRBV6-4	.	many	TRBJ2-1	CASRTSDRWNSNEQFF	TGTGCCAGCAGGACCAGCGACAGGTGGAATAGCAATGAGCAGTTCTTC
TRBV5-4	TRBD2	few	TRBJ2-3	CASSPQTSGGRNTQYF	TGTGCCAGCAGCCCGCAGACTAGCGGGGGCCGCAATACGCAGTATTTT
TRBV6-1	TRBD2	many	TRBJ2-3	CASSLAGDTDTQYF	TGTGCCAGCAGTCTAGCGGGAGACACAGATACGCAGTATTTT
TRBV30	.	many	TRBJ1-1	CAWRVGGGTEAFF	TGTGCCTGGAGGGTAGGGGGGGGCACTGAAGCTTTCTTT
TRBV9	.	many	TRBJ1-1	CASSVEGRMNTEAFF	TGTGCCAGCAGCGTAGAAGGGAGAATGAACACTGAAGCTTTCTTT
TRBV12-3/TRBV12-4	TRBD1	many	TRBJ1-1	CASRPNRGVTFF	TGTGCCAGCAGGCCAAACAGGGGGGTAACTTTCTTT
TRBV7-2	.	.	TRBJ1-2	CASSLVPGLTYYGHTF	TGTGCCAGCAGCTTAGTCCCAGGGTTAACGTACTATGGCCACACCTTC
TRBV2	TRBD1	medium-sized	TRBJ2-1	CASSAAGQGFDEQFF	TGTGCCAGCAGTGCGGCGGGACAGGGGTTCGATGAGCAGTTCTTC
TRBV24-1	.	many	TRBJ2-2	CATSEGDGELFF	TGTGCCACCAGTGAAGGGGACGGGGAGCTGTTTTTT
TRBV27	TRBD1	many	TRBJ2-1	CASRPDRVGEQFF	TGTGCCAGCAGACCGGACAGGGTGGGTGAGCAGTTCTTC
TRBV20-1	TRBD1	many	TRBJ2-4	CSARDRGDIQYF	TGCAGTGCTAGGGACAGGGGTGACATTCAGTACTTC
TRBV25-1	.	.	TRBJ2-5	CASSDPRGTQETQYF	TGTGCCAGCAGTGATCCCCGGGGGACCCAAGAGACCCAGTACTTC
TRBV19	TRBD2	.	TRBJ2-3	CASSPGLAWGESTDTQYF	TGTGCCAGTAGTCCCGGACTAGCTTGGGGGGAAAGCACAGATACGCAGTATTTT
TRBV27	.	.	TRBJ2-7	CASSSRHGRSYEQYF	TGTGCCAGCAGTTCCCGTCATGGCCGCTCCTACGAGCAGTACTTC
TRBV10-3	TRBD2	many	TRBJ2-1	CAITSGGLSYNEQFF	TGTGCCATCACCTCGGGGGGTCTATCCTACAATGAGCAGTTCTTC
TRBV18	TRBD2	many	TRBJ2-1	CASSPLLAGSSYNEQFF	TGTGCCAGCTCACCACTCTTAGCGGGGAGCTCCTACAATGAGCAGTTCTTC
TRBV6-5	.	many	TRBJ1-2	CASSYWLDYGYTF	TGTGCCAGCAGTTACTGGTTAGACTATGGCTACACCTTC
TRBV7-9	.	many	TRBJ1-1	CASSLDRGTEAFF	TGTGCCAGCAGCTTAGATCGAGGGACTGAAGCTTTCTTT
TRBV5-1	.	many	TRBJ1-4	CASSLVPTNEKLFF	TGTGCCAGCAGCTTAGTCCCAACTAATGAAAAACTGTTTTTT
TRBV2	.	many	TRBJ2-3	CASNAWLLDTQYF	TGTGCCAGCAATGCGTGGTTGCTAGATACGCAGTATTTT
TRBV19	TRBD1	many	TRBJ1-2	CASSSDRVGYTF	TGTGCCAGTAGTTCCGACAGGGTCGGCTACACCTTC
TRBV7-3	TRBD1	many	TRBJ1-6	CASSLTKGAALHF	TGTGCCAGCAGCTTAACGAAGGGGGCGGCCCTCCACTTT